The source of this T cell receptor beta chain is a study of cytomegalovirus exposure and HLA in healthy donors. Unmatched junction bases numbered 3, after V lost 4 bases and J lost 6 bases. Germline V gene data show CDR1 as SGHDN and CDR2 as FVKESK. The CDR3 length is 14 residues. PCR involved 60 Vbeta and 13 Jbeta primers. The method was immunoSEQ multiplex PCR; TCRdb's version includes in-frame clones alone and lacks a portion of them. The sample lists 65,000 to 100,000 clones, approximately 82% seen once, with about 2.2% in the top ten. The specimen was PBMCs. The receptor was isolated from a middle-aged man in good health and CMV-seronegative. This chain joins TRBV14 and TRBJ1-6; 7 bases are a match to TRBD1. In nucleotides, the CDR3 is TGTGCCAGCAGCCTCGGGACAGCTAATTCACCCCTCCACTTT. This sequence encodes CASSLGTANSPLHF.